The source of this TCR beta chain is a study of beta chain features in type 1 diabetes. Points from the study as a whole: A pattern of fewer insertions and more deletions at VDJ junctions was seen in type 1 diabetes patients. TCRB CDR3s from Type 1 diabetes patients were moderately but significantly shorter in all four CD4+ subsets.

The CDR3 length is 14 residues. Looked up from germline, CDR1 is SQVTM and CDR2 is ANQGSEA. Trimming removed 4 bases from V and 3 bases from J, with 16 bases in between. Concerning this clone: Its cognate antigen is unknown.

Isolated RNA was reverse transcribed in full, so expressed TCRB transcripts were sequenced. The table came from immunoSEQ multiplex PCR; TCRdb's copy has only in-frame clones and leaves some out. The data show 250,000 to 300,000 clones, about 23% seen once. One heparinised draw, averaging roughly 110 mL, was taken per donor. The chain carries TRBV29-1 and TRBJ2-7; maybe TRBD1 (6 bases). What was sequenced was naive CD4+ T cells from blood. The sequence came from a woman aged 25-40 years with type 1 diabetes. CDR3: CSVVRDTPHYEQYF. The CDR3 DNA reads TGCAGCGTTGTCCGGGACACTCCTCACTACGAGCAGTACTTC.